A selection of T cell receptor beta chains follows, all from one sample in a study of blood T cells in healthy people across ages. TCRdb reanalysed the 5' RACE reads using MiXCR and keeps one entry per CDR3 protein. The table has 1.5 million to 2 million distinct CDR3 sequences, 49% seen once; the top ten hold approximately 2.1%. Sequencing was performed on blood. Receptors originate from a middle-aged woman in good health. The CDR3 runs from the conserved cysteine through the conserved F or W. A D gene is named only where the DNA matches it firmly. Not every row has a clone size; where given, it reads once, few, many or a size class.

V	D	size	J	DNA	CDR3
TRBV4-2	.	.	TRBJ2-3	TGTGCCAGCAGCCAAGACCCCGGACGGGAAGATACGCAGTATTTT	CASSQDPGREDTQYF
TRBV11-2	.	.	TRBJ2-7	TGTGCCAGCAGCTTAGAGACCAGGACCTTGGGGGAGCAGTACTTC	CASSLETRTLGEQYF
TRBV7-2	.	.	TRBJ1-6	TGTGCCAGCAGCCCCCCGGACCGGTATAATTCACCCCTCCACTTT	CASSPPDRYNSPLHF
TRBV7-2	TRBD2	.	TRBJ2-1	TGTGCCAGCAGCTTAGCGGGGACGGGGGGGCTTTTTGATGAGCAGTTCTTC	CASSLAGTGGLFDEQFF
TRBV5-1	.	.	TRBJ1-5	TGCGCCAGCAGCTACCCTTGGATAATGGACTCGCATCAGCCCCAGCATTTT	CASSYPWIMDSHQPQHF
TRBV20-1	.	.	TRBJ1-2	TGCAGTGCTCCCGATGGGTCCGCTAACTACGGCTACACCTTC	CSAPDGSANYGYTF
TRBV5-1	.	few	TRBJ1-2	TGCGCCAGCAGTCCGGACACAAGCTATGGCTACACCTTC	CASSPDTSYGYTF
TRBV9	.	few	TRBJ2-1	TGTGCCAGCACGGATAATGAGCAGTTCTTC	CASTDNEQFF
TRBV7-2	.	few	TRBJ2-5	TGTGCCAGCAGCTATGAAGGGACTCCAGGTCTTTGGACCCAGTACTTC	CASSYEGTPGLWTQYF
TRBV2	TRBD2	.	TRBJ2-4	TGTGCCAGCAGTGAAGTCAGGGCCGGGGAGGGCATTCAGTACTTC	CASSEVRAGEGIQYF
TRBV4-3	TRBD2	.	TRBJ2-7	TGCGCCAGCAGCCAATCTATGGGACTAGCGGGGGGGAGCACCTACGAGCAGTACTTC	CASSQSMGLAGGSTYEQYF